Described below is a single T cell receptor beta chain sequence and its context. This sample stems from a study of T cell changes during pregnancy in multiple sclerosis. The assay was immunoSEQ multiplex PCR, and TCRdb's table has in-frame clones only and misses some. The sample contains 35,000 to 50,000 clones, roughly nine tenths of which appear only once. V gave up 2 bases and J gave up 5 bases, with 13 bases separating them. Germline V gene sequence: CDR1 SGHRS, CDR2 YFSETQ. CDR3 length: 14 residues. The sample consisted of CD4+ T cells from peripheral blood mononuclear cells, taken in the first trimester of pregnancy. The origin of this receptor is a female donor with multiple sclerosis, enrolled in a pregnancy study. The rearrangement joins TRBV5-1 to TRBJ1-1; TRBD1 might be the D (5 bases). CDR3 sequence: CASSFKYRKTEAFF. The CDR3, as DNA: TGCGCCAGCAGCTTCAAATACAGGAAGACTGAAGCTTTCTTT. The variable domain in full, completed from reference TRBV5-1 and TRBJ1-1, reads KAGVTQTPRYLIKTRGQQVTLSCSPISGHRSVSWYQQTPGQGLQFLFEYFSETQRNKGNFPGRFSGRQFSNSRSEMNVSTLELGDSALYLCASSFKYRKTEAFFGQGTRLTVV.